The T cell receptor (beta chain) under discussion was sequenced for a study of beta chain features in type 1 diabetes. Study context: All of the samples together had over 90 million sorted cells examined.

Study results and caveats: Shortening of TCRB CDR3s, moderate but significant, appeared in all four CD4+ subsets of Type 1 diabetes patients. Individuals with type 1 diabetes displayed fewer insertions and more deletions at VDJ junctions.

The CDR3 is made up of 16 amino acids. V was clipped by 5 bases and J by 4 bases; unmatched bases: 13. In germline, CDR1 is KGHSH, CDR2 LQKENI. Isolation of CD4+ naive, central memory, regulatory and stem cell-like memory cells was achieved by sorting via CD45RO/CCR7/CD25/CD127/CD95/CD27. Details on this clone: The antigen is undetermined.

Isolated RNA was reverse transcribed in full, so expressed TCRB transcripts were sequenced. Some clones are missing from TCRdb's copy, which holds only in-frame ones; the method was immunoSEQ multiplex PCR. The top ten hold about 0.64% of the sample, which has about 390,000 clones, 9.6% seen once. The TCR was taken from a man younger than 40 with type 1 diabetes. The sequencing sample was made of central memory CD4+ T cells from blood. The rearrangement uses TRBV18 and TRBJ1-1; TRBD1 matches at 7 bases. CDR3 DNA sequence: TGTGCCAGCTCATCGGAGAAGGGGGCACGAGGCACTGAAGCTTTCTTT. Translating gives CASSSEKGARGTEAFF.